These 28 T cell receptor beta chains originate from one sample sequenced in a study of blood T cell repertoires in COVID-19. Profiled with immunoSEQ multiplex PCR; TCRdb holds only in-frame clones, not every one. Among about 120,000 clones listed, approximately 78% were seen once. Sequencing was performed on peripheral blood. The receptors derive from a man aged 65 to 85 with acute or convalescent COVID-19.

The chain combines TRBV12-3 or TRBV12-4 with TRBJ1-1; a possible D gene is TRBD1 (5 bases). CDR3 length: 11 residues. V dropped 5 bases and J dropped 11 bases, with 12 bases sitting between them. The chain's CDR3 is CASSPTVGAFF. DNA of the CDR3: TGTGCCAGCAGTCCGACAGTGGGCGCTTTCTTT.

This rearrangement joins TRBV28 to TRBJ2-1; 10 bases match TRBD1. Unmatched junction bases numbered 5, after V lost 4 bases and J lost 14 bases. From germline, CDR1 is MDHEN and CDR2 SYDVKM. CDR3 length equals 12 residues. CDR3: CASSSTGTGEFF. Written as DNA, the CDR3 is TGTGCCAGCAGTTCAACCGGGACAGGGGAGTTCTTC.

This chain joins TRBV2 and TRBJ1-4, with 9 bases aligning to TRBD1. The CDR3 contains 13 residues. Trimming took 8 bases from V and 7 from J; bases not matched to a gene: 5. Germline loops: CDR1 SNHLY, CDR2 FYNNEI. The CDR3 reads CASSGTGSEKLFF. The CDR3 DNA follows: TGTGCCAGCTCCGGGACAGGGTCTGAAAAACTGTTTTTT. The whole variable domain, filled in from reference TRBV2 and TRBJ1-4, reads EPEVTQTPSHQVTQMGQEVILRCVPISNHLYFYWYRQILGQKVEFLVSFYNNEISEKSEIFDDQFSVERPDGSNFTLKIRSTKLEDSAMYFCASSGTGSEKLFFGSGTQLSVL.

The CDR3 loop is CASSSGQGVNTGELFF. In nucleotides, the CDR3 is TGCGCCAGCAGCTCCGGACAGGGGGTGAACACCGGGGAGCTGTTTTTT. This chain joins TRBV5-1 and TRBJ2-2; 10 nucleotides align to TRBD1. The CDR3 spans 16 residues. V lost 3 bases, J lost 1 base, and 3 bases stayed unmatched. Germline-derived CDR1 and CDR2 are SGHRS and YFSETQ. Supplemented by reference TRBV5-1 and TRBJ2-2, the full variable domain reads KAGVTQTPRYLIKTRGQQVTLSCSPISGHRSVSWYQQTPGQGLQFLFEYFSETQRNKGNFPGRFSGRQFSNSRSEMNVSTLELGDSALYLCASSSGQGVNTGELFFGEGSRLTVL.

The chain has TRBV28 and TRBJ1-6; D not certain. Trimming pared 2 bases from V and 7 bases from J, leaving 18 bases between. This CDR3 is 17 amino acids long. CDR1 MDHEN and CDR2 SYDVKM come from the germline V gene. CDR3: CASSLRSGMAPNSPLHF. CDR3 nucleotide sequence: TGTGCCAGCAGTTTAAGATCGGGGATGGCACCAAATTCACCCCTCCACTTT.

J is TRBJ2-7 and V is TRBV5-1; unclear D gene. The CDR3 covers 15 residues. V dropped 4 bases and J dropped 0 bases, with 14 bases sitting between them. Germline values: CDR1 SGHRS, CDR2 YFSETQ. The CDR3 DNA is TGCGCCAGCAGCGCGGTCTATAAACACTCCTACGAGCAGTACTTC. Amino acid sequence: CASSAVYKHSYEQYF.

This clone showed up just a few times. J is TRBJ1-5 and V is TRBV2; D is ambiguous. The V gene's germline CDR1 is SNHLY and CDR2 FYNNEI. The CDR3 totals 13 residues. Trimming shortened V by 7 bases and J by 2 bases, and 9 bases separated the two germline ends. The CDR3 nucleotides read TGTGCCAGCAATCGGGAGGGCAATCAGCCCCAGCATTTT. Protein: CASNREGNQPQHF.

This clone occurred a few times. The chain combines TRBV2 with TRBJ1-2, with 11 positions matching TRBD1. V shed 5 bases and J 6 bases; nucleotides not matched to a gene: 8. Germline V gene data show CDR1 as SNHLY and CDR2 as FYNNEI. The CDR3 has 15 residues. CDR3 sequence reads: CASSSPGQGAHGYTF. In DNA form, the CDR3 reads TGTGCCAGCAGTTCCCCTGGACAGGGGGCGCATGGCTACACCTTC.

The chain links TRBV10-1 to TRBJ1-1; TRBD1 is a possible D gene (5 bases). This CDR3 spans 13 amino acids. From germline, CDR1 is WNHNN and CDR2 SYGVQD (reference sequence). Trimming left V 0 bases short and J 4 bases short, with 6 bases between. The CDR3 region is CASSESGGTEAFF. CDR3 in DNA: TGCGCCAGCAGTGAGTCCGGGGGCACTGAAGCTTTCTTT.

V and J are TRBV12-3 or TRBV12-4 and TRBJ1-1; D gene uncertain. The CDR3 loop spans 13 amino acids. V lost 3 bases to trimming and J lost 3 bases, with 8 bases between them. CDR3 nucleotides: TGTGCCAGCAGTTTTGGCGGGTACACTGAAGCTTTCTTT. Translated, it gives CASSFGGYTEAFF.

The table lists this clone with a count of one. The J gene is TRBJ1-1, the V gene TRBV5-5; the D is unclear. Trimming left V 0 bases short and J 3 bases short, with 6 bases between. Germline lookup yields CDR1 SGHKS and CDR2 YYEKEE (reference sequence). The CDR3 runs to 13 residues. The CDR3 DNA follows: TGTGCCAGCAGCTTGGTTGCGGACACTGAAGCTTTCTTT. Its translation is CASSLVADTEAFF.

V usage is TRBV14 and J usage is TRBJ1-1, with a tentative D call TRBD1 (6 bases). The CDR3 runs to 19 residues. Germline V gene data show CDR1 as SGHDN and CDR2 as FVKESK. Trimming cost V 0 bases and J 1 base, with 21 bases left between them. CDR3 coding DNA: TGTGCCAGCAGCCAAGATAAAACAGGGAGAATCGGAAGGAACACTGAAGCTTTCTTT. As protein: CASSQDKTGRIGRNTEAFF.

V is TRBV29-1 and J is TRBJ2-5; 8 bases agree with TRBD1. Germline lookup yields CDR1 SQVTM and CDR2 ANQGSEA. This CDR3 is 13 amino acids long. V lost 7 bases and J lost 4; bases outside the gene matches: 8. The CDR3: CSANDRGGETQYF. CDR3 DNA: TGCAGCGCAAACGACAGGGGCGGAGAGACCCAGTACTTC. Using reference TRBV29-1 and TRBJ2-5 for the parts outside the CDR3, the full variable domain is SAVISQKPSRDICQRGTSLTIQCQVDSQVTMMFWYRQQPGQSLTLIATANQGSEATYESGFVIDKFPISRPNLTFSTLTVSNMSPEDSSIYLCSANDRGGETQYFGPGTRLLVL.

The J gene is TRBJ2-6, the V gene TRBV19; the match to TRBD1 covers 8 bases. The CDR3 consists of 15 residues. The V and J ends lost 3 bases and 4 bases, in that order; junction bases with no gene match: 2. Germline V gene data show CDR1 as LNHDA and CDR2 as SQIVND (reference sequence). The CDR3 is CASSIQGAGANVLTF. CDR3 DNA: TGTGCCAGTAGTATTCAGGGGGCGGGGGCCAACGTCCTGACTTTC.

V is TRBV5-1 and J is TRBJ2-1; possibly TRBD2 for D (5 bases). This CDR3 has 15 amino acids. CDR1 and CDR2 from the germline V gene are SGHRS and YFSETQ. V was cut by 0 bases and J by 0 bases, with 7 bases left in between. The CDR3 DNA follows: TGCGCCAGCAGCTTGGAAGGGAGCTCCTACAATGAGCAGTTCTTC. It translates to CASSLEGSSYNEQFF. Together with reference TRBV5-1 and TRBJ2-1, the CDR3 gives the full variable domain: KAGVTQTPRYLIKTRGQQVTLSCSPISGHRSVSWYQQTPGQGLQFLFEYFSETQRNKGNFPGRFSGRQFSNSRSEMNVSTLELGDSALYLCASSLEGSSYNEQFFGPGTRLTVL.

The chain employs TRBV18 and TRBJ2-1; TRBD2 matches at 12 bases. Losses at the gene ends were 4 bases for V and 5 bases for J; bases not matched to a gene: 3. The CDR3 runs 15 residues. Germline V gives CDR1 KGHSH, CDR2 LQKENI. CDR3 sequence: CASSLGLAGNNEQFF. The CDR3 DNA reads as TGTGCCAGCTCACTCGGACTAGCGGGGAACAATGAGCAGTTCTTC.

V and J are TRBV5-1 and TRBJ2-3, with a tentative D call TRBD1 (6 bases). V lost 3 bases, J lost 2 bases, and 16 bases lay in between. The CDR3 extends over 16 amino acids. Per germline, CDR1 SGHRS and CDR2 YFSETQ. This CDR3 reads CASSYTGSRSTDTQYF. The CDR3, as DNA: TGCGCCAGCAGCTATACAGGGTCCCGGTCCACAGATACGCAGTATTTT. Looking up the rest from reference TRBV5-1 and TRBJ2-3 gives the full variable domain: KAGVTQTPRYLIKTRGQQVTLSCSPISGHRSVSWYQQTPGQGLQFLFEYFSETQRNKGNFPGRFSGRQFSNSRSEMNVSTLELGDSALYLCASSYTGSRSTDTQYFGPGTRLTVL.

CDR3 in DNA: TGTGCCAGCAGCGCAGTGTTGGGGCTATCAGGGAACACCATATATTTT. It is translated as CASSAVLGLSGNTIYF. The rearrangement links TRBV9 to TRBJ1-3; perhaps TRBD1 as D (5 bases). The CDR3 is 16 residues long. Looked up from germline, CDR1 is SGDLS and CDR2 is YYNGEE. Trimming stripped 3 bases from V and 7 bases from J, with 20 bases between.

The genes are TRBV5-1 and TRBJ2-2, with D possibly matching TRBD2 (5 bases). This CDR3 has 15 amino acids. V gave up 0 bases and J gave up 4 bases, with 10 bases separating them. Germline CDR1 SGHRS, CDR2 YFSETQ. The CDR3 reads CASSLGLGGTGELFF. CDR3 sequence (DNA): TGCGCCAGCAGCTTGGGTCTAGGAGGCACCGGGGAGCTGTTTTTT.

V gene TRBV28 combines with J gene TRBJ2-7; D unclear. The CDR3 has 16 amino acids. Germline CDR1 reads MDHEN; CDR2 reads SYDVKM. The V gene lost 4 bases and the J gene lost 0 bases, with 16 bases spanning the gap. The CDR3 nucleotides are TGTGCCAGCAGTTCTCCATCAACCGCTAGCTCCTACGAGCAGTACTTC. Its protein is CASSSPSTASSYEQYF.

This clone was seen only a few times. V usage is TRBV7-8 and J usage is TRBJ2-1; possibly TRBD1 for D (5 bases). This CDR3 has 15 amino acids. Germline loops: CDR1 SGHVS, CDR2 FQNEAQ. V dropped 5 bases and J dropped 2 bases, with 13 bases sitting between them. The chain's CDR3 is CASSPGIGTYNEQFF. DNA for the CDR3: TGTGCCAGCAGCCCAGGGATTGGGACCTACAATGAGCAGTTCTTC.

The chain recombines TRBV18 with TRBJ1-5; 11 nucleotides match TRBD1. Germline V CDR1 and CDR2: KGHSH, LQKENI. The CDR3 is made up of 16 amino acids. The trim removed 5 bases at V and 1 base at J, leaving 4 bases unmatched. DNA for the CDR3: TGTGCCAGCTCAACCGGGACAGGGGGAAGCAATCAGCCCCAGCATTTT. It yields the protein CASSTGTGGSNQPQHF.

The J gene is TRBJ2-1, the V gene TRBV5-4, with TRBD2 identical over 9 bases. CDR3 length: 18 amino acids. Germline V gene sequence: CDR1 SGHNT, CDR2 YYREEE (reference sequence). With V trimmed by 0 bases and J by 7 bases, 14 bases remained unmatched. The CDR3 coding sequence is TGTGCCAGCAGCTTGGTGTACGGCGGGGGGGCCGAGAAAAATGAGCAGTTCTTC. Translation: CASSLVYGGGAEKNEQFF.

The V and J genes are TRBV28 and TRBJ1-1; D possibly corresponds to TRBD1 (5 bases). V lost 5 bases and J lost 4, with 14 bases in between. In germline, CDR1 is MDHEN, CDR2 SYDVKM. This CDR3 has 14 residues. Written as DNA, the CDR3 is TGTGCCAGCAGTCCCAGACTCCAGGGCACTGAAGCTTTCTTT. Its protein is CASSPRLQGTEAFF.

The chain uses TRBV7-8 and TRBJ2-3; 10 nucleotides line up with TRBD2. The CDR3 length is 16 residues. Germline CDR1 SGHVS, CDR2 FQNEAQ. The V gene end was trimmed by 2 bases and the J gene end by 5 bases; junction bases not matched to a gene: 7. The CDR3 spells CASSLTSGALGDTQYF. DNA for the CDR3: TGTGCCAGCAGCTTAACTAGCGGGGCATTGGGAGATACGCAGTATTTT.

This chain joins TRBV18 and TRBJ2-2, with D possibly being TRBD2 (6 bases). Germline CDR1 KGHSH, CDR2 LQKENI. The V end lost 1 base, the J end lost 5 bases, and 8 bases lay between the germline ends. The CDR3 has 14 residues. CDR3 sequence reads: CASSPQGGTGELFF. The CDR3 DNA follows: TGTGCCAGCTCACCACAGGGAGGTACCGGGGAGCTGTTTTTT.

The V and J genes are TRBV10-2 and TRBJ1-1; perhaps TRBD1 as D (5 bases). V was pared by 6 bases and J by 6 bases, with 14 bases between. The CDR3 runs 13 residues. CDR1 WSHSY and CDR2 SAAADI come from the germline V gene. CDR3 loop: CASRVEVGAEAFF. CDR3 coding DNA: TGCGCCAGCAGGGTTGAGGTAGGGGCTGAAGCTTTCTTT.

The chain carries TRBV7-6 and TRBJ2-2; the D gene is possibly TRBD1 (6 bases). V gave up 1 base and J gave up 4 bases, with 22 bases separating them. Germline CDR1 SGHVS, CDR2 FNYEAQ. The CDR3 spans 19 residues. The CDR3 region is CASSLGRETGIKGTGELFF. DNA for the CDR3: TGTGCCAGCAGCTTAGGAAGAGAGACAGGAATAAAGGGCACCGGGGAGCTGTTTTTT.